The next 16 T cell receptor beta chains were all read from a single sample in a study of cytomegalovirus exposure and HLA in healthy donors. The PCR contained 60 Vbeta and 13 Jbeta primers. Some clones are missing from TCRdb's copy, which holds only in-frame ones; the method was immunoSEQ multiplex PCR. The table includes roughly 160,000 clones, approximately 76% detected once. Material for sequencing was PBMCs. Receptors originate from a woman under 30 in good health and CMV-seropositive.

This clone has more than one count but fewer than ten. Here the CDR3 DNA reads TGTGCCAGCAGCAAAAATGCCCCAGGCCCCTACGAGCAGTACTTC. Translation gives CASSKNAPGPYEQYF. The rearrangement uses TRBV21-1 and TRBJ2-7; TRBD1 reflects the table's D call only, with no check against the DNA. TRBV21-1 counts as a pseudogene. The CDR3 has 15 residues.

A few counts support this clone. The chain employs TRBV10-3 and TRBJ1-4, with 9 bases identical to TRBD1. The CDR3 runs 15 residues. Germline V lookup: CDR1 ENHRY, CDR2 SYGVKD. The V and J ends lost 4 bases and 8 bases, in that order; junction bases with no gene match: 8. The chain's CDR3 is CAISGGDREMEKLFF. The CDR3 DNA reads as TGTGCCATCAGTGGGGGGGACAGGGAAATGGAAAAACTGTTTTTT.

This clone was seen once. V and J are TRBV7-3 and TRBJ2-1; TRBD2 matches 8 bases. The CDR3 extends over 15 amino acids. V shed 3 bases and J 2 bases; nucleotides not matched to a gene: 3. From germline, CDR1 is SGHTA and CDR2 FQGTGA. CDR3 DNA sequence: TGTGCCAGCAGCTTCGGGGGGGAGGCCTACAATGAGCAGTTCTTC. Protein: CASSFGGEAYNEQFF.

This clone was detected a few times. This chain links TRBV2 with TRBJ2-4, with D possibly TRBD2 on 6 matching bases. Trimming removed 3 bases from V and 4 bases from J, with 10 bases in between. The CDR3 is made up of 14 amino acids. Looked up from germline, CDR1 is SNHLY and CDR2 is FYNNEI. CDR3 nucleotide sequence: TGTGCCAGCAGTGATATAGCGGTGAAAAACATTCAGTACTTC. Translated, it gives CASSDIAVKNIQYF.

This chain uses TRBV2 with TRBJ1-2, with 7 bases fitting TRBD1. Trimming took 8 bases from V and 2 from J; bases not matched to a gene: 14. CDR1 is SNHLY, CDR2 FYNNEI, per germline. CDR3 length equals 16 residues. The CDR3 DNA follows: TGTGCCAGCGTACAGGGGTATTTGGGTATGAACTATGGCTACACCTTC. Its translation: CASVQGYLGMNYGYTF.

The gene calls are TRBV25-1 and TRBJ1-6; no clear D gene. Trimming stripped 3 bases from V and 7 bases from J, with 16 bases between. From germline, CDR1 is MGHDK and CDR2 SYGVNS. The CDR3 spans 16 residues. The CDR3 DNA sequence: TGTGCCAGCAGTGATTCACGACGGAGTAGGAATTCACCCCTCCACTTT. Protein product: CASSDSRRSRNSPLHF.

The chain links TRBV9 to TRBJ1-1; TRBD1 might be the D (5 bases). This CDR3 comprises 14 residues. The ends were cut back, 0 bases at V and 1 base at J, with 7 bases in the middle. Looked up from germline, CDR1 is SGDLS and CDR2 is YYNGEE. The CDR3 spells CASSVARANTEAFF. Written as DNA, the CDR3 is TGTGCCAGCAGCGTAGCCAGGGCGAACACTGAAGCTTTCTTT.

This clone turned up a few times. J is TRBJ1-1 and V is TRBV19, with D hard to call. The CDR3 is made up of 15 amino acids. Trimming pared 1 base from V and 3 bases from J, leaving 12 bases between. Per the germline V gene, CDR1 is LNHDA and CDR2 is SQIVND (reference sequence). CDR3 coding DNA: TGTGCCAGTAGTATAGGGGCAGGCTGGGACACTGAAGCTTTCTTT. This encodes CASSIGAGWDTEAFF.

The CDR3 DNA reads TGTGCCAGCAGCTTAGAGGTTGGGGGACAGGTCTACGAGCAGTACTTC. Its protein is CASSLEVGGQVYEQYF. The V call is TRBV11-2, the J call TRBJ2-7; TRBD1 agrees at 8 bases. Germline CDR1 reads SGHAT; CDR2 reads FQNNGV. This CDR3 region has 16 residues. J was trimmed by 3 bases and V by 0 bases; bases with no gene match: 7.

The gene calls are TRBV9 and TRBJ2-5; TRBD2 aligns across 11 bases. Germline CDR1 is SGDLS and CDR2 is YYNGEE. The V gene end was trimmed by 3 bases and the J gene end by 5 bases; junction bases not matched to a gene: 9. The CDR3 length is 16 residues. This CDR3 is CASSAVAGGPVETQYF. CDR3 nucleotide sequence: TGTGCCAGCAGCGCAGTAGCGGGGGGGCCAGTGGAGACCCAGTACTTC.

The rearrangement uses TRBV28 and TRBJ1-3; D remains ambiguous. The germline V gene encodes CDR1 MDHEN and CDR2 SYDVKM. There are 15 residues in the CDR3. V was shortened by 4 bases and J by 0 bases, with 10 bases between the two germline ends. The CDR3 DNA follows: TGTGCCAGCAGTTCCCCAGGCAGCTCTGGAAACACCATATATTTT. Amino acids: CASSSPGSSGNTIYF.

The chain uses TRBV14 and TRBJ1-4, with TRBD1 identical over 10 bases. The CDR3 has 16 amino acids. The ends lost 4 bases at V and 7 bases at J; junction bases unmatched: 9. CDR1 and CDR2 from the germline V gene are SGHDN and FVKESK. CDR3 loop: CASSPYRTGGAEKLFF. CDR3 bases: TGTGCCAGCAGCCCTTACCGGACAGGGGGTGCTGAAAAACTGTTTTTT.

V is TRBV5-4 and J is TRBJ1-1; D not certain. V gave up 4 bases and J gave up 2 bases, with 6 bases separating them. CDR1 is SGHNT and CDR2 is YYREEE in the germline V gene (reference sequence). The CDR3 sequence is 12 residues long. This chain's CDR3 is CASSLLNTEAFF. DNA for the CDR3: TGTGCCAGCAGCCTATTAAACACTGAAGCTTTCTTT.

This rearrangement joins TRBV29-1 to TRBJ2-4, with 9 bases aligning to TRBD1. The CDR3 is 14 residues long. Germline values: CDR1 SQVTM, CDR2 ANQGSEA. With V trimmed by 4 bases and J by 0 bases, 1 base remained unmatched. CDR3 in DNA: TGCAGCGTTGTGACAGGGGGAGCCAAAAACATTCAGTACTTC. As protein: CSVVTGGAKNIQYF. Full variable domain (rest looked up from reference TRBV29-1 and TRBJ2-4): SAVISQKPSRDICQRGTSLTIQCQVDSQVTMMFWYRQQPGQSLTLIATANQGSEATYESGFVIDKFPISRPNLTFSTLTVSNMSPEDSSIYLCSVVTGGAKNIQYFGAGTRLSVL.

This rearrangement joins TRBV29-1 to TRBJ2-5; the match to TRBD2 covers 13 bases. The V segment lost 6 bases and the J segment 4 bases; nucleotides outside the gene matches: 5. Germline-derived CDR1 and CDR2 are SQVTM and ANQGSEA. CDR3 size: 14 residues. The CDR3 region is CSVPGTSGTETQYF. The CDR3 DNA sequence: TGCAGCGTCCCCGGGACTAGCGGGACAGAGACCCAGTACTTC.

The chain links TRBV4-2 to TRBJ1-4; D possibly corresponds to TRBD1 (5 bases). The germline V and J ends were trimmed by 1 base and 4 bases, with 7 bases remaining between them. Germline V lookup: CDR1 LGHNA, CDR2 YNFKEQ. The CDR3 consists of 14 residues. DNA of the CDR3: TGTGCCAGCAGCCAAGGACAGTATAATGAAAAACTGTTTTTT. Translation gives CASSQGQYNEKLFF.